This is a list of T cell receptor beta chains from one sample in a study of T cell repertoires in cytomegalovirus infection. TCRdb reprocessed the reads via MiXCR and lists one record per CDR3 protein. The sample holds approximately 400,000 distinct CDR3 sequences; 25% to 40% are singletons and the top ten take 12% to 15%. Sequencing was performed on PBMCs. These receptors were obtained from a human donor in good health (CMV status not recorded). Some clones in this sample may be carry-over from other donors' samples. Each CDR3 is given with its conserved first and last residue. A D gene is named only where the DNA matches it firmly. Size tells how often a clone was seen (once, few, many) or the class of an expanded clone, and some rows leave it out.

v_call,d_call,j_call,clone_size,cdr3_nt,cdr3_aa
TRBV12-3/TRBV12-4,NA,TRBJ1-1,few,TGTGCCAGCAGTTTCCGAGGCGGAGCTTTCTTT,CASSFRGGAFF
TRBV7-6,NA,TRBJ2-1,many,TGTGCCAGCAGCCTCATCACGGGACTCTCCTACAATGAGCAGTTCTTC,CASSLITGLSYNEQFF
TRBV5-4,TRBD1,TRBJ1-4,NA,TGTGCCAGCAGCTTCGACAGGGGGCAAGGAAAACTGTTTTTT,CASSFDRGQGKLFF
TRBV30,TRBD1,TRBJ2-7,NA,TGTGCCTGGAGGGGACAGGGGATCGCCTACGAGCAGTACTTC,CAWRGQGIAYEQYF
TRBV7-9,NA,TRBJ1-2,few,TGTGCCAGCAGCGTTTCCGGGACACTCTCCCGAGGAGGCTATGGCTACACCTTC,CASSVSGTLSRGGYGYTF
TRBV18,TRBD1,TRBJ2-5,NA,TGTGCCAGCTCACGGGACAGAAACCAAGAGACCCAGTACTTC,CASSRDRNQETQYF
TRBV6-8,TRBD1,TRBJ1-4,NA,TGTGCCAGCAGGGGGCGGGGGACAGCTAATGAAAAACTGTTTTTT,CASRGRGTANEKLFF
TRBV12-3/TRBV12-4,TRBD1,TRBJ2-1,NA,TGTGCCAGCAGTTCCACCGGGACAGGGCCTTACAATGAGCAGTTCTTC,CASSSTGTGPYNEQFF
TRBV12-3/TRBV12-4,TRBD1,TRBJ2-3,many,TGTGCCAGCAGTTTAGGGGACAGAAAGGGGTATACGCAGTATTTT,CASSLGDRKGYTQYF
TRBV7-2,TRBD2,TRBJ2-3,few,TGTGCCAGCAGCCAACTAGCGGGGGCGCAGTATTTT,CASSQLAGAQYF
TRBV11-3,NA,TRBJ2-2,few,TGTGCCAGCAGCTTGGGGACATCGAACACCGGGGAGCTGTTTTTT,CASSLGTSNTGELFF
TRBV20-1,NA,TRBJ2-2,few,TGCAGTGCTAGAGATTTTGCAGGCGGGACCGGGGAGCTGTTTTTT,CSARDFAGGTGELFF
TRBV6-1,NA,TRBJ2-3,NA,TGTGCCAGCAGAGGGGATGCAGGGCGCCGGATAGATACGCAGTATTTT,CASRGDAGRRIDTQYF
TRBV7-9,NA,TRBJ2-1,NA,TGTGCCAGCAGTCACGCATTTGGGGATAACAATGAGCAGTTCTTC,CASSHAFGDNNEQFF
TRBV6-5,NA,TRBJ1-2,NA,TGTGCCAGCAGCTCCTCCGGGACGGGGAACTATGGCTACACCTTC,CASSSSGTGNYGYTF
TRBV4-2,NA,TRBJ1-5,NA,TGTGCCAGCAGCCAAGATCCCAGGGAAGAGGGCAATCAGCCCCAGCATTTT,CASSQDPREEGNQPQHF
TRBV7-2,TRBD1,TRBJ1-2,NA,TGTGCCAGCAGCTTAGTAGTGGGACAGGGAGCCGCGGACTATGGCTACACCTTC,CASSLVVGQGAADYGYTF
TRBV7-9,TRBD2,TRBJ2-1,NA,TGTGCCAGCAGCCTAAGCGGGGGGGCCCACAATGAGCAGTTCTTC,CASSLSGGAHNEQFF
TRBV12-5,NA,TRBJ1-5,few,TGTGCTAGTGGTATGTGGGGTTCCAATCAGCCCCAGCATTTT,CASGMWGSNQPQHF
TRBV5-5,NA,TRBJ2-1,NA,TGTGCCAGCAGCTTACGGACCGCGACGGGGAATGAGCAGTTCTTC,CASSLRTATGNEQFF
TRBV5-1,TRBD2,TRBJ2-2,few,TGCGCCAGCAGCTTGAAGGGACTAGCGGGGCCCAACACCGGGGAGCTGTTTTTT,CASSLKGLAGPNTGELFF
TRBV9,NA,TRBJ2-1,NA,TGTGCCAGCAGCGAAAAAGCGGGCCCCTCCTACAATGAGCAGTTCTTC,CASSEKAGPSYNEQFF
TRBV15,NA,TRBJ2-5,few,TGTGCCACCAGCAGAGATTCGCCGGGGGCGGAGACCCAGTACTTC,CATSRDSPGAETQYF
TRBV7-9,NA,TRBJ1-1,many,TGTGCCAGCAGGGCAGGGCTGAGCGGGACTGAAGCTTTCTTT,CASRAGLSGTEAFF
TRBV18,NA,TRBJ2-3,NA,TGTGCCAGCTCACCGGAGCTACTCGCAACAGATACGCAGTATTTT,CASSPELLATDTQYF
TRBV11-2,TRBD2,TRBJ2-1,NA,TGTGCCAGCAGCTCACTCGGACTAGCGGGCAACAATGAGCAGTTCTTC,CASSSLGLAGNNEQFF
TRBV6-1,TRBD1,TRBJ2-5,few,TGTGCCAGCAGTGAAGTTGGGACAGGGGAGACCCAGTACTTC,CASSEVGTGETQYF
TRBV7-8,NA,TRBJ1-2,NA,TGTGCCAGCAGCTCGAACAGGGATGGCTACACCTTC,CASSSNRDGYTF
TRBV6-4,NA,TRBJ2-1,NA,TGTGCCAGCAGTGACTCCGAGTACAATGAGCAGTTCTTC,CASSDSEYNEQFF
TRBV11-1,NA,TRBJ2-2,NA,TGTGCCAGCAGCTATGGACGAAGAACGAACCCCGGGGAGCTGTTTTTT,CASSYGRRTNPGELFF
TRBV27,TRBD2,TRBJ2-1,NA,TGTGCCAGCAGGACTAGCGGGGAGTACAATGAGCAGTTCTTC,CASRTSGEYNEQFF
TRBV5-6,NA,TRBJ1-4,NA,TGTGCCAGCAGCTTGGTGTGGACGGGACCTAGCGAAAAACTGTTTTTT,CASSLVWTGPSEKLFF
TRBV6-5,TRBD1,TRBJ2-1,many,TGTGCCAGCAGTTACCAACGGACAGGAGTTTACAATGAGCAGTTCTTC,CASSYQRTGVYNEQFF
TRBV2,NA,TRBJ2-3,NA,TGTGCCAGCAGGCCAAGGGGGGGCCTGGAAGATACGCAGTATTTT,CASRPRGGLEDTQYF
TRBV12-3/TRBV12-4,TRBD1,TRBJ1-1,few,TGTGCCAGCAGAAACGGACAGGTCGGGAACACTGAAGCTTTCTTT,CASRNGQVGNTEAFF
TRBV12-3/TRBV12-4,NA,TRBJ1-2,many,TGTGCCAGCAGTTTTGCAGGGGTTAACTATGGCTACACCTTC,CASSFAGVNYGYTF
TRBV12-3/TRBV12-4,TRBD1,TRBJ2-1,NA,TGTGCCAGCAGTTTTGGGACAGGATACAATGAGCAGTTCTTC,CASSFGTGYNEQFF
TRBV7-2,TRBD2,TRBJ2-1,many,TGTGCCAGCAGCCTACGTGGGGGGAGACTAGCGGCATACAATGAGCAGTTCTTC,CASSLRGGRLAAYNEQFF
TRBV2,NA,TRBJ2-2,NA,TGTGCCACCGCGGTCACTACGAACACCGGGGAGCTGTTTTTT,CATAVTTNTGELFF
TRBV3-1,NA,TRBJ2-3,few,TGTGCCAGCAGCTTATTGAGGTCAGATACGCAGTATTTT,CASSLLRSDTQYF
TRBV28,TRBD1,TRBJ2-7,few,TGTGCCAGCAGCTGGACAGGGGAAAACGAGCAGTACTTC,CASSWTGENEQYF
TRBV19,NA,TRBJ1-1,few,TGTGCCAGTAGTACCCCCCAGGGGAAGCGGACCCCGAACACTGAAGCTTTCTTT,CASSTPQGKRTPNTEAFF
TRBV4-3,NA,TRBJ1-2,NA,TGCGCCAGCAGCCAAAATCCGGAGTACTATGGCTACACCTTC,CASSQNPEYYGYTF
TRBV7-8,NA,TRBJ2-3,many,TGTGCCAGCAGCTTAGTCGGGGGACAGGATACGCAGTATTTT,CASSLVGGQDTQYF
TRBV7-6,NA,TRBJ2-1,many,TGTGCCAGCAGCCCTAGCGACAGCTCCTACAATGAGCAGTTCTTC,CASSPSDSSYNEQFF
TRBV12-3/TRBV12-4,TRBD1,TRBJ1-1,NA,TGTGCCAGCAGTCTTGGGACAGGGGGCGGATTCTTT,CASSLGTGGGFF
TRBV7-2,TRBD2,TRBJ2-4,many,TGTGCCAGCAGCTTAGCGGGACTATTCCCGGGGGACTTC,CASSLAGLFPGDF
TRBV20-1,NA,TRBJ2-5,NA,TGCAGTGCTAGTATTGTTGTACAAGAGACCCAGTACTTC,CSASIVVQETQYF
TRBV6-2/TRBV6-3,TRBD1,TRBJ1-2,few,TGTGCCAGCAGCCCACTCCTCCTGGACAGGATCTATGGCTACACCTTC,CASSPLLLDRIYGYTF
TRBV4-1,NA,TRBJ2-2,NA,TGCGCCAGCAGCCAAGATACTAGCCTATTCGGGGAGCTGTTTTTT,CASSQDTSLFGELFF
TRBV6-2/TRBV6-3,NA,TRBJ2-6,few,TGTGCCAGCAGTTACATAACTGCCAACGTCCTGACTTTC,CASSYITANVLTF
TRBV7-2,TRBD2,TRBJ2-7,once,TGTGCCAGCAGCTTCGACGAGACTAGCGCCTCCTACGAGCAGTACTTC,CASSFDETSASYEQYF
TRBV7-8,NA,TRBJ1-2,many,TGTGCCAGCAGCCGCGACAACCTTGGGGATGGCTACACCTTC,CASSRDNLGDGYTF
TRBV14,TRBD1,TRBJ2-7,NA,TGTGCCAGCAGTCCAGGGGGACCGTGGGGTTACGAGCAGTACTTC,CASSPGGPWGYEQYF
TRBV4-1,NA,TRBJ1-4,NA,TGCGCCAGCAGCCATGTGAAGGCGACGGACGAAAAACTGTTTTTT,CASSHVKATDEKLFF
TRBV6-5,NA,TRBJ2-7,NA,TGTGCCAGCAGGCCTACAGGCTTGTCCTACGAGCAGTACTTC,CASRPTGLSYEQYF
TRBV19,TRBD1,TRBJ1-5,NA,TGTGCCAGTAGTACAGACAGGGTCAATCAGCCCCAGCATTTT,CASSTDRVNQPQHF
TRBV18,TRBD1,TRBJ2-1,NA,TGTGCCAGCTCACCCCTCGATCTCCGGGACAGAAACAATGAGCAGTTCTTC,CASSPLDLRDRNNEQFF
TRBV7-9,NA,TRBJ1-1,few,TGTGCCAGCAATGGGGACATGAACACTGAAGCTTTCTTT,CASNGDMNTEAFF
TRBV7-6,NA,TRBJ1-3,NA,TGTGCCAGCAGCCCTGCGGAGGGACCAACAAGAAACACCATATATTTT,CASSPAEGPTRNTIYF